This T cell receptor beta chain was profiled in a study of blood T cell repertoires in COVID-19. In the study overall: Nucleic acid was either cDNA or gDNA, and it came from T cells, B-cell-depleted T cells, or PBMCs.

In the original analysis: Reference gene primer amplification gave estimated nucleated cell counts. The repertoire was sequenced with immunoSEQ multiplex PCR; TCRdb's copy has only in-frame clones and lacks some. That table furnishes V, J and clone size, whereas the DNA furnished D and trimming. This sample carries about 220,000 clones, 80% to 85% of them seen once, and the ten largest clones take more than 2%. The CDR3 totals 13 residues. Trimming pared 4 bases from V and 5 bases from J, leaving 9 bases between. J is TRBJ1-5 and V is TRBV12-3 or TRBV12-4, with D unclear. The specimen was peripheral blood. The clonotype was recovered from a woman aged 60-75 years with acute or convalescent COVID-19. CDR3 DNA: TGTGCCAGCAGTTGGGCTGGCGATCAGCCCCAGCATTTT. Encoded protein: CASSWAGDQPQHF.